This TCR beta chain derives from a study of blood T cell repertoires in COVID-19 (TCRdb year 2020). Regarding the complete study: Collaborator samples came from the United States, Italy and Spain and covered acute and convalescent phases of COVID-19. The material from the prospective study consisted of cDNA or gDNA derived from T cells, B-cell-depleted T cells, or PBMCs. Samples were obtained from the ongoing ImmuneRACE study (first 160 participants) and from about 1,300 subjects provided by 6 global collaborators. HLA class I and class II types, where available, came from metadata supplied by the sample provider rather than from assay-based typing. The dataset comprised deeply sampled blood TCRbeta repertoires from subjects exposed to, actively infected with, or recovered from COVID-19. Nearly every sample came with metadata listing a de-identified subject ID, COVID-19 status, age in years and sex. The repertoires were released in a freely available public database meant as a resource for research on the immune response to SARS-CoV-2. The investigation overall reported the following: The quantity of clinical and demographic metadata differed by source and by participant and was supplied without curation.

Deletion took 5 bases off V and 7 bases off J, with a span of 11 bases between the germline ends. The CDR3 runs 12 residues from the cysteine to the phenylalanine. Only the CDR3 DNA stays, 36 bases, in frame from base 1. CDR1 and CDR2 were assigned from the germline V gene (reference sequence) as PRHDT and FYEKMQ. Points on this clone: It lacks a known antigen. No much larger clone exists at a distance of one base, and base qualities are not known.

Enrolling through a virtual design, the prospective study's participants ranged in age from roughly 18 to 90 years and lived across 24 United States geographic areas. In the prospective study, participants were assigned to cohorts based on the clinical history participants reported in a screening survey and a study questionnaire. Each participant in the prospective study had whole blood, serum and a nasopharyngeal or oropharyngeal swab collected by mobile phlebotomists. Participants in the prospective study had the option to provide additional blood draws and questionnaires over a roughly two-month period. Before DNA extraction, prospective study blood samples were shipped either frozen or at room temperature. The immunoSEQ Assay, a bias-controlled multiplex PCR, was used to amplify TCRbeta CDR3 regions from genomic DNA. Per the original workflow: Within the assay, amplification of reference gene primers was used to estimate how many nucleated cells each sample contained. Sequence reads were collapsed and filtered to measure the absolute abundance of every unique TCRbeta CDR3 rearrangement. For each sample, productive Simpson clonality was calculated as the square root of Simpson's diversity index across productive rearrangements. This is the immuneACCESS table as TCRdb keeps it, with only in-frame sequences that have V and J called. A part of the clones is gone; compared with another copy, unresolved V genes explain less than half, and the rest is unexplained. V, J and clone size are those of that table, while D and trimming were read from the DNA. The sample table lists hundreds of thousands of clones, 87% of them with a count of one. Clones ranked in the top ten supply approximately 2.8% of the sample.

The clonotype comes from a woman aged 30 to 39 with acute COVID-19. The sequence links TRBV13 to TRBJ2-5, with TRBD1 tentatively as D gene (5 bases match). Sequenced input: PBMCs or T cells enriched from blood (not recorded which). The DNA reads TGTGCCAGCAGCAAGGGGTTTGGGACCCAGTACTTC. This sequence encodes CASSKGFGTQYF.